Listed below are T cell receptor beta chains from one sample, sequenced in a study of blood T cell repertoires in COVID-19. Sequencing used immunoSEQ multiplex PCR; TCRdb keeps in-frame clones, though not all of them. The table lists roughly 200,000 clones, roughly 83% of them singletons. Sequencing used peripheral blood. All receptors derive from a woman aged 40 to 50 with COVID-19, enrolled during active disease. CDR3s include the opening cysteine and the closing phenylalanine or tryptophan. A D gene is named only where the DNA matches it firmly.

J gene | D gene | V gene | CDR3 DNA | CDR3 protein
TRBJ1-5 | TRBD1 | TRBV4-3 | TGCGCCAGCAGCCAATCCTCCGGGACAGGTTATAGCAATCAGCCCCAGCATTTT | CASSQSSGTGYSNQPQHF
TRBJ1-5 | TRBD1 | TRBV5-4 | TGTGCCAGCAGCTTACAGGGGGGACAGCCCCAGCATTTT | CASSLQGGQPQHF
TRBJ1-1 | . | TRBV15 | TGTGCCACCAGCAGGGACACAGGGAAGGCTTTCTTT | CATSRDTGKAFF
TRBJ1-2 | TRBD1 | TRBV9 | TGTGCCAGCAGCGGACAGGGGTGGGCCGCCTATGGCTACACCTTC | CASSGQGWAAYGYTF
TRBJ2-1 | TRBD2 | TRBV19 | TGTGCCAGTCGAGGGCTAGCGGGAGGGACCTACAATGAGCAGTTCTTC | CASRGLAGGTYNEQFF
TRBJ1-4 | TRBD1 | TRBV4-2 | TGTGCCAGCAGCCAAGCACGGGCAGGGGGCAATGAAAAACTGTTTTTT | CASSQARAGGNEKLFF
TRBJ2-7 | TRBD2 | TRBV7-2 | TGTGCCAGCAGCACGGGACTAGTCGGCGAGCAGTACTTC | CASSTGLVGEQYF
TRBJ1-2 | TRBD1 | TRBV9 | TGTGCCAGCAGCGTAGGGACAACAGGGGGTCCTGGCTACACCTTC | CASSVGTTGGPGYTF
TRBJ2-5 | . | TRBV5-1 | TGCGCCAGCAGCTTCGGACAGAGGTCGGAAGAGACCCAGTACTTC | CASSFGQRSEETQYF
TRBJ1-1 | TRBD1 | TRBV28 | TGTGCCAGCAGTTTATGGGACAGGGGACGGACTGAAGCTTTCTTT | CASSLWDRGRTEAFF